These 4 T cell receptor beta chains were sequenced from one sample in a study of cytomegalovirus exposure and HLA in healthy donors. The study ran its PCR with 60 Vbeta and 13 Jbeta primers. Profiled with immunoSEQ multiplex PCR; TCRdb holds only in-frame clones, not every one. The table has 95,000 to 150,000 clones, over 65% seen once. Sequenced sample: PBMCs. The receptor source for this set is a man aged 30-40 years in good health and CMV-seropositive.

This rearrangement joins TRBV5-1 to TRBJ1-2; 10 positions agree with TRBD1. V shed 3 bases, J shed 6 bases, and the junction held 8 bases outside the gene matches. From germline, CDR1 is SGHRS and CDR2 YFSETQ. The CDR3 loop spans 15 amino acids. The CDR3: CASSSRTGGMNGYTF. The CDR3, as DNA: TGCGCCAGCAGCTCTAGGACAGGGGGAATGAATGGCTACACCTTC.

CDR3 bases: TGCGCCAGCAGCCAAGATATGGGGAGCTATGGCTACACCTTC. Translated, it gives CASSQDMGSYGYTF. J is TRBJ1-2 and V is TRBV4-3; D remains unclear. V shed 0 bases and J shed 4 bases, with 9 bases lying between them. The CDR3 spans 14 residues. Germline V gene data show CDR1 as LGHNA and CDR2 as YSLEER.

CDR3 residues: CASSPRSGRRHNEQFF. The CDR3 region has the DNA TGTGCCAGCAGTCCTCGTAGCGGAAGACGCCACAATGAGCAGTTCTTC. The rearrangement uses TRBV7-2 and TRBJ2-1; maybe TRBD2 (6 bases). V was cut by 6 bases and J by 5 bases, with 20 bases left in between. The V gene's germline CDR1 is SGHTA and CDR2 FQGNSA. The CDR3 extends over 16 amino acids.

This CDR3 reads CSVDTISDTQYF. In DNA, the CDR3 is TGCAGCGTTGACACAATTTCGGATACGCAGTATTTT. The chain has TRBV29-1 and TRBJ2-3; D not resolved. The V gene's germline CDR1 is SQVTM and CDR2 ANQGSEA. This CDR3 has 12 residues. The V end was cut by 3 bases, the J end by 6 bases, with 10 bases between.